Described below is a single T cell receptor beta chain sequence and its context. Its antigen is not yet known. The input lacks base qualities; no much larger clone sits a single base away. V sheds 5 bases and J sheds 3 bases, leaving 10 bases between their ends. CDR1 and CDR2 are drawn from the germline V gene: SGHVS, FNYEAQ. Counted from cysteine to phenylalanine, this CDR3 has 13 amino acids. The entry retains the CDR3 DNA only, 39 bases that are in frame from base 1. Whole blood was collected in K2EDTA tubes by collaborating institutions according to the institutions' own protocols. Collaborator samples were shipped for TCRbeta analysis as frozen whole blood, isolated PBMCs, or DNA extracted from either sample type. This specimen comes from a study of blood T cell repertoires in COVID-19 (dated by TCRdb to between 2020 and 2021). In terms of the full investigation: Samples covering the acute and convalescent phases of COVID-19 were provided by collaborators in the United States, Italy and Spain. The material from the prospective study consisted of cDNA or gDNA derived from T cells, B-cell-depleted T cells, or PBMCs. The dataset comprised deeply sampled blood TCRbeta repertoires from subjects exposed to, actively infected with, or recovered from COVID-19. The repertoires were made available in a free public database intended to serve as a resource for research on the immune response to SARS-CoV-2. The samples were drawn from the first 160 participants of the ongoing ImmuneRACE study and from 1,254 subjects provided by 6 global collaborators. Nearly every sample came with metadata listing a de-identified subject ID, COVID-19 status, age in years and sex. Where available, HLA class I and class II types were taken from metadata supplied by the sample provider and were not determined by assay-based typing.

TCRbeta CDR3 regions were amplified from genomic DNA using the immunoSEQ Assay, a bias-controlled multiplex PCR. The authors processed their data as follows. Within the assay, amplification of reference gene primers was used to estimate how many nucleated cells each sample contained. To quantify the absolute abundance of each unique TCRbeta CDR3 rearrangement, sequence reads were collapsed and filtered. Productive Simpson clonality was computed per sample as the square root of Simpson's diversity index over productive rearrangements. This immuneACCESS table, as held by TCRdb, lists in-frame sequences with V and J called but not all clones. Of the missing ones, under half trace to an unresolved V gene in checked studies; the others have no known cause. V, J and clone size were drawn from that table, and D and trimming were deduced from the DNA. The sample table contains about 180,000 clones; only one count was recorded for 84% of them. The ten biggest clones cover roughly 6.3% of the sample.

The full study reports these points: How much clinical and demographic metadata was included differed by source and by participant, and the metadata was provided uncurated.

The V and J genes are TRBV7-6 and TRBJ1-1; the D region possibly corresponds to TRBD1 (5 bases align). This TCR derives from a human donor in a cohort sampled during active COVID-19. Sequenced: peripheral blood. The nucleotide sequence is TGTGCCAGCAGCCCCGGGGGACACACTGAAGCTTTCTTT. It translates to CASSPGGHTEAFF.